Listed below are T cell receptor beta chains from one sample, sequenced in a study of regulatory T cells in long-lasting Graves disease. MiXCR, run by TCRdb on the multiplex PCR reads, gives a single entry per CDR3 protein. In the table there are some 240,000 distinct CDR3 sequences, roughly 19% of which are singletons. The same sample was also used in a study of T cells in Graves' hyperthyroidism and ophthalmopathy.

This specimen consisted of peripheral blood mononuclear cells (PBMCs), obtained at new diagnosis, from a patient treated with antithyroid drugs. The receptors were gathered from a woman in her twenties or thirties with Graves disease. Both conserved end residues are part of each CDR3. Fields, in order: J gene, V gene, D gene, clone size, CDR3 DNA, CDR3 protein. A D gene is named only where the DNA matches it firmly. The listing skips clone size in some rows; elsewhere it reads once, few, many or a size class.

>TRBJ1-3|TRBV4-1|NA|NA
TGCGCCAGCAGCCAGCGATATCCAGAGCTCTCTGGAAACACCATATATTTT
CASSQRYPELSGNTIYF
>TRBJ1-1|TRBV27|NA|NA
TGTGCCAGCAGTTTCGGGGGCGCGGGGGAAACTGAAGCTTTCTTT
CASSFGGAGETEAFF
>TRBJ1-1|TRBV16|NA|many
TGTGCCAGCAGCCGACCCCGGGACACCAAAGCTTTCTTT
CASSRPRDTKAFF
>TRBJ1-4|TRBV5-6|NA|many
TGTGCCAGCAGCTCGTGGAATAGTGGGTGGGAAAAACTGTTTTTT
CASSSWNSGWEKLFF
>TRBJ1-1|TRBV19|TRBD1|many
TGTGCCAGTAGTGCCCCTAGGACAGGGTCTGGTAGCACTGAAGCTTTCTTT
CASSAPRTGSGSTEAFF
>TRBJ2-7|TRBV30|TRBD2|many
TGTGCCTGGCAGCTAGCGGGGGCTATTGGGGAGCAGTACTTC
CAWQLAGAIGEQYF
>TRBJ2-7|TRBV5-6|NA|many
TGTGCCAGCAGCTTGGACAGATCGGACGAGCAGTACTTC
CASSLDRSDEQYF
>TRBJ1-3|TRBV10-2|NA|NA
TGCGCCAGCAGTGCCAGGGATCCGCTTGGAAACACCATATATTTT
CASSARDPLGNTIYF
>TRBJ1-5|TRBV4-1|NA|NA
TGCGCCAGCAGCCAGCAGGTTTATCAGCCCCAGCATTTT
CASSQQVYQPQHF
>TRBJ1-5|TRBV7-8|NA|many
TGTGCCAGCAGCTTAGGCCCTAGGCCCCAGCATTTT
CASSLGPRPQHF
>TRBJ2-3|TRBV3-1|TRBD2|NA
TGTGCCAGCAGCCAAGAGACTAGCGAAACTACAGATACGCAGTATTTT
CASSQETSETTDTQYF
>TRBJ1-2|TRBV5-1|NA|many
TGCGCCAGCAGAACTGGGCGGCGAGGCTACACCTTC
CASRTGRRGYTF
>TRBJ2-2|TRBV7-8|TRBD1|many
TGTGCCAGCAGCCGATACAGGACAGGGAGGTTGGACGCCGGGGAGCTGTTTTTT
CASSRYRTGRLDAGELFF
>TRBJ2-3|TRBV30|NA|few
TGTGCCTGGAGTGCAGGAGATACGCAGTATTTT
CAWSAGDTQYF
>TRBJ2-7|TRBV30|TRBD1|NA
TGTGCCTGGAAGACAGGGGTTTGGGAGCAGTACTTC
CAWKTGVWEQYF